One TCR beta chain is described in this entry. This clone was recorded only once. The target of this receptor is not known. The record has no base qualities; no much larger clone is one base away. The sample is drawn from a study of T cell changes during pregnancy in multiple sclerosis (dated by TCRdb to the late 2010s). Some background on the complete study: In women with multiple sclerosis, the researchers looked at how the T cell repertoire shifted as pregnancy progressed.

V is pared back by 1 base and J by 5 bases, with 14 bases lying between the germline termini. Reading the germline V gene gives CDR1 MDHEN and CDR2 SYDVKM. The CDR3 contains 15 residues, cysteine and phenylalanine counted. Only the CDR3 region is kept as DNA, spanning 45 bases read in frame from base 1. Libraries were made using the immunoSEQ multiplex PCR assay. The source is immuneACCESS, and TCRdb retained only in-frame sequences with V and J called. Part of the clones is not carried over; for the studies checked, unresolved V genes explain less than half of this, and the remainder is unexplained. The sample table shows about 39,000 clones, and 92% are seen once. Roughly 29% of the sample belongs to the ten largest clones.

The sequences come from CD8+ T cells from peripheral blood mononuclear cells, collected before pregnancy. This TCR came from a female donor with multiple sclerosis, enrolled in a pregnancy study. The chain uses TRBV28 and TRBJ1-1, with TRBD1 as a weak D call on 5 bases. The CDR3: CASSLSSGGGTEAFF. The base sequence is TGTGCCAGCAGTTTATCATCCGGGGGGGGAACTGAAGCTTTCTTT.